This TCR beta chain was captured by sequencing in a study of glioma-infiltrating T cells after dendritic cell vaccination. Study background: Patients had newly diagnosed or recurrent glioblastoma and received dendritic cell vaccines. Dendritic cell vaccine was injected intradermally three times, biweekly.

The CDR3 spans 15 residues. Germline CDR1 SGHDT, CDR2 YYEEEE. With V trimmed by 6 bases and J by 1 base, 9 bases remained unmatched. The time point denotes: after dendritic cell vaccination, including at tumor progression/relapse. This table comes from immunoSEQ multiplex PCR, and its TCRdb copy is limited to in-frame clones, with some not included. The table has about 10,000 clones, 70% to 85% seen once. This specimen was blood, taken after dendritic cell vaccination. The clonotype originates from a human donor with glioblastoma. V gene TRBV5-6 combines with J gene TRBJ2-7, with TRBD1 matching 8 bases. CDR3 DNA sequence: TGTGCCAGCAACGAAGACAGGGGTGTATCCTACGAGCAGTACTTC. Translation: CASNEDRGVSYEQYF.